The source of this T cell receptor (beta chain) is a study of cytomegalovirus exposure and HLA in healthy donors. Study-wide context: Genotyping of hundreds of donors showed that 80% to 85% belonged to the Caucasian-associated ancestry cluster. Broader study findings: In a later analysis, productive TCRs from donors in an Asian-associated ancestry cluster reportedly carried fewer N-insertions than the cohort mean. Several V segments, TRBV6-2 and TRBV6-3 among them, could not be told apart and were dropped.

CDR3 length: 16 amino acids. CDR1 MNHNS and CDR2 SASEGT come from the germline V gene. V lost 4 bases, J lost 2 bases, and 16 bases lay in between. This PCR relied on a set of 60 Vbeta primers and 13 Jbeta primers. Per the authors' pipeline: A later analysis counted about 80 million unique TCR beta chains, around 10 million shared. The data were produced by immunoSEQ multiplex PCR, yet TCRdb's version contains in-frame clones alone and is incomplete. V and J calls plus clone size are reproduced from that table; the DNA served to infer D and trimming. This specimen shows some 130,000 clones; the ten leading clones hold over 1.5%. Comment on this clone: The antigen is not known.

The genes are TRBV6-1 and TRBJ2-3, with D perhaps TRBD1 (5 bases). This receptor was obtained from a man younger than 35 in good health and CMV-seronegative. The source material was PBMCs. This chain's CDR3 is CASSVSRVPDTDTQYF. DNA for the CDR3: TGTGCCAGCAGTGTATCCAGGGTTCCCGACACAGATACGCAGTATTTT.